This T cell receptor beta chain appears in the sequencing data of a study of blood T cell repertoires in COVID-19. Looking at the study overall: Both acute and convalescent COVID-19 samples were obtained from the United States, Italy and Spain. Sample material is recorded as cDNA or gDNA derived from T cells, B-cell-depleted T cells, or PBMCs.

In the original workflow: Amplifying reference gene primers gave estimates of nucleated cell counts. TCRdb keeps only in-frame clones here, not all; method: immunoSEQ multiplex PCR. V, J and clone size reflect that table, while D and trimming were determined from the DNA. The table has 260,000 or so clones, 82% seen once. The CDR3 has 14 amino acids. Germline V gives CDR1 SGHAT, CDR2 FQNNGV. The V end lost 1 base, the J end lost 4 bases, and 8 bases lay between the germline ends. The chain couples TRBV11-2 to TRBJ1-3, with a possible D match to TRBD1 (6 bases). The sequenced sample was peripheral blood. The clonotype was recovered from a woman between 65 and 79 years old with acute or convalescent COVID-19. The CDR3 here is CASSLGQGGNTIYF. The CDR3 bases are TGTGCCAGCAGCTTAGGGCAGGGGGGAAACACCATATATTTT.